This TCR beta chain emerged from a study of T cell repertoires in cytomegalovirus infection. For the study at large: An indication of both CMV infection and matching HLA type came from public TCR beta signatures.

The table lists this clonotype with a count of one. Its antigen is not known. TCRdb passed the reads through MiXCR, listing each CDR3 protein once. The repertoire has roughly 920,000 distinct CDR3 sequences, around 32% of them found once; the top ten carry 11% to 15%. Study-level findings and limits: Cumulative frequency (of public TCR beta family members) identified carriers of CMV plus the relevant HLA.

The sequences come from cultured CD8+ T cells from PBMCs, collected from culture after CMV antigen stimulation. This receptor was identified in a human donor in good health (CMV status not recorded). Some clones in this sample may be carry-over from other donors' samples.

In nucleotides, the CDR3 is TGTGCCAGCAGCTACACCCGGATAGGGGCCGAGCAGTACTTC. It encodes CASSYTRIGAEQYF. The chain couples TRBV5-4 to TRBJ2-7, with D perhaps TRBD1 (5 bases). The CDR3 has 14 residues. V lost 3 bases and J lost 6, with 16 bases in between. Germline lookup yields CDR1 SGHNT and CDR2 YYREEE (reference sequence).